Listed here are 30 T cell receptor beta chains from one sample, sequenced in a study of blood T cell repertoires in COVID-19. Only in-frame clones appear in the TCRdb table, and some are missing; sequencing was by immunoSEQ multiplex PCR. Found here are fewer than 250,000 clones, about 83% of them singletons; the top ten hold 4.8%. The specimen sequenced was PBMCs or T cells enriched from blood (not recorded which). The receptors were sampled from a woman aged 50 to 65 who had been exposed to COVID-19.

The CDR3 is CASSYWTGNTGELFF. The CDR3, as DNA: TGTGCCAGCAGTTACTGGACAGGGAACACCGGGGAGCTGTTTTTT. V is TRBV6-5 and J is TRBJ2-2, with 7 bases aligning to TRBD1. Germline CDR1 MNHEY, CDR2 SVGAGI. The V segment lost 1 base and the J segment 1 base; nucleotides outside the gene matches: 0. CDR3 length equals 15 residues.

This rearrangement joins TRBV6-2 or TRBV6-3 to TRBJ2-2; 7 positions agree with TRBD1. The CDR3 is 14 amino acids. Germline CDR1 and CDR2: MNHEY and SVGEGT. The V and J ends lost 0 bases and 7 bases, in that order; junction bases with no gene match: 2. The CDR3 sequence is CASSYSTGIGELFF. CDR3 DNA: TGTGCCAGCAGTTACTCGACAGGGATCGGGGAGCTGTTTTTT.

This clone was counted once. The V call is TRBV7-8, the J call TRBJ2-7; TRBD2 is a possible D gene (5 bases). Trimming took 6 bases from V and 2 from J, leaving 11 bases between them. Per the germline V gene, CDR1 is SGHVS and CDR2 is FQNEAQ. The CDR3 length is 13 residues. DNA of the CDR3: TGTGCCAGCAGGCGGACTGATACCTACGAGCAGTACTTC. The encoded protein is CASRRTDTYEQYF.

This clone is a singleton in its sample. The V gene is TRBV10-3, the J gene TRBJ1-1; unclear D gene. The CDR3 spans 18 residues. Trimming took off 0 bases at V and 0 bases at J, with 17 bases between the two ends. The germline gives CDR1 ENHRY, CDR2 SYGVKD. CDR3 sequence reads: CAISESGGQGIMNTEAFF. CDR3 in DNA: TGTGCCATCAGTGAGTCGGGAGGGCAAGGGATCATGAACACTGAAGCTTTCTTT.

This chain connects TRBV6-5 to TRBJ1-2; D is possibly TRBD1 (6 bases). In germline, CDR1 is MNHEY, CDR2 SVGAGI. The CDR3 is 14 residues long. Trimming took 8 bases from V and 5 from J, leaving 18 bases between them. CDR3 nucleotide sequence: TGTGCCAGCTCTCCAACAGGGCCAGTTTATGGCTACACCTTC. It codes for CASSPTGPVYGYTF.

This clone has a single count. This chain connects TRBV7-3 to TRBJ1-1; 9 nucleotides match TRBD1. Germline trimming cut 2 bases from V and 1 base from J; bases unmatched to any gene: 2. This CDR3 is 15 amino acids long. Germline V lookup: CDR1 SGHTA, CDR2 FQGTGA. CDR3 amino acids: CASSLGTGPNTEAFF. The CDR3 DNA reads TGTGCCAGCAGCTTAGGGACAGGGCCGAACACTGAAGCTTTCTTT.

CDR3 sequence: CASSHPDRKNTEAFF. DNA for the CDR3: TGCGCCAGCAGCCATCCCGACAGGAAGAACACTGAAGCTTTCTTT. This chain uses TRBV4-1 with TRBJ1-1; D is perhaps TRBD1 (6 bases). The CDR3 loop spans 15 amino acids. Germline V gene sequence: CDR1 MGHRA, CDR2 YSYEKL. Trimming left V 3 bases short and J 1 base short, with 12 bases between.

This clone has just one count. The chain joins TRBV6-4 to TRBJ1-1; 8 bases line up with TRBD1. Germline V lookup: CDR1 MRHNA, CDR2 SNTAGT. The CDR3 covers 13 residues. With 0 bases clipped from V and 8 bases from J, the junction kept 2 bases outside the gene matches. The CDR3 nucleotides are TGTGCCAGCAGTGACTCAAGGACAGGGGAAGCTTTCTTT. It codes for CASSDSRTGEAFF.

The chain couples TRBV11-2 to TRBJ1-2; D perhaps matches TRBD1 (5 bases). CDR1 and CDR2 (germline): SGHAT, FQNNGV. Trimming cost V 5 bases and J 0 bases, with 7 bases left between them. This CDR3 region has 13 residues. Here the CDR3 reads CASSRGSNYGYTF. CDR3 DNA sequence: TGTGCCAGCAGCCGGGGGTCTAACTATGGCTACACCTTC.

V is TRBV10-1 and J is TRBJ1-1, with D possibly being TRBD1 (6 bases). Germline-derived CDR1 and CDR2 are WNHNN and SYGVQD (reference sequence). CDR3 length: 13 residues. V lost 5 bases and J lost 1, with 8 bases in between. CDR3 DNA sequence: TGCGCCAGCAGTCACAGGGCGAACACTGAAGCTTTCTTT. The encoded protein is CASSHRANTEAFF.

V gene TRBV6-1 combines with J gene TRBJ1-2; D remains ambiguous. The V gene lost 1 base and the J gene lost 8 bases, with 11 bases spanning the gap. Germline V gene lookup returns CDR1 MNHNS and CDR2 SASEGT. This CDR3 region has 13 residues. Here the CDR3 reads CASSEVHSGGYTF. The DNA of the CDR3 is TGTGCCAGCAGTGAAGTCCATTCGGGGGGCTACACCTTC.

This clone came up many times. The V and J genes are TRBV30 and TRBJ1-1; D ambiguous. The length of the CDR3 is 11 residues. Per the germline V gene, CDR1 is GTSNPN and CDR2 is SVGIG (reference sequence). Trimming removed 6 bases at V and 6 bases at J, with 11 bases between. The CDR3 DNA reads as TGTGCCTGCGCGGGGAGGGCTGAAGCTTTCTTT. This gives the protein CACAGRAEAFF.

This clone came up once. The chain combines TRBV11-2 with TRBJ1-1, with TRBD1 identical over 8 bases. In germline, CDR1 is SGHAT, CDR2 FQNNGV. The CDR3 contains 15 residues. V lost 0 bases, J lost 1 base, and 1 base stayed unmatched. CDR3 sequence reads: CASSLDGQGNTEAFF. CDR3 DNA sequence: TGTGCCAGCAGCTTAGATGGACAGGGGAACACTGAAGCTTTCTTT.

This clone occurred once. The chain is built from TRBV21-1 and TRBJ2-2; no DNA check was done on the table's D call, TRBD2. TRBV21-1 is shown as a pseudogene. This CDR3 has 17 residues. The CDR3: CASVKWCRGSNTGELFF. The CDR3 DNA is TGTGCCAGCGTCAAATGGTGTAGAGGCAGCAACACCGGGGAGCTGTTTTTT.

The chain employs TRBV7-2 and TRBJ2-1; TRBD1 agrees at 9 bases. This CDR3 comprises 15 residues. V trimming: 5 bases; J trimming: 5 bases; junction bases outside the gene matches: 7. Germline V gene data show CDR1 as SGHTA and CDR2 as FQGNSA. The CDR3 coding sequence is TGTGCCAGCAGCATCCAACAGGGGGCACACAATGAGCAGTTCTTC. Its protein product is CASSIQQGAHNEQFF.

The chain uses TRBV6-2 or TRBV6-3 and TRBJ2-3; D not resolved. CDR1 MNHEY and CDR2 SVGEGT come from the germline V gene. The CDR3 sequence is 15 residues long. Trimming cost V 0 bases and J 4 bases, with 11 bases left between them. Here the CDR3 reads CASSYSESHADTQYF. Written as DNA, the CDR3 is TGTGCCAGCAGTTACTCGGAGTCCCACGCAGATACGCAGTATTTT.

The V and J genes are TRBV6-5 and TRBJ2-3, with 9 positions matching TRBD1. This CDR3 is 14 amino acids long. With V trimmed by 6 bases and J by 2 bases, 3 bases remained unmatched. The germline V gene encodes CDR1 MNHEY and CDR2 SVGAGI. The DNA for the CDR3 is TGTGCCAGCAGAGGGACAGGGACCACAGATACGCAGTATTTT. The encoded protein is CASRGTGTTDTQYF.

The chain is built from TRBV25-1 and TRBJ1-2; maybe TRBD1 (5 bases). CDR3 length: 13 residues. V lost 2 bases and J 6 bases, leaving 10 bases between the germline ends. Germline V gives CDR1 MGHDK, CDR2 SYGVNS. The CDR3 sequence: CASSEQGFDGYTF. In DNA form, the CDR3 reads TGTGCCAGCAGTGAACAGGGTTTCGATGGCTACACCTTC.

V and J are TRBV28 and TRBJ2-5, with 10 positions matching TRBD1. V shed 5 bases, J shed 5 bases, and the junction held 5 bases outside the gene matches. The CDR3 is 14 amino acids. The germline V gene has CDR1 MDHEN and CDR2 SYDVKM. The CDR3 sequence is CASSGGQGYETQYF. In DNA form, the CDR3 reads TGTGCCAGCAGTGGGGGACAGGGGTACGAGACCCAGTACTTC. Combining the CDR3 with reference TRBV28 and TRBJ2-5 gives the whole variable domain DVKVTQSSRYLVKRTGEKVFLECVQDMDHENMFWYRQDPGLGLRLIYFSYDVKMKEKGDIPEGYSVSREKKERFSLILESASTNQTSMYLCASSGGQGYETQYFGPGTRLLVL.

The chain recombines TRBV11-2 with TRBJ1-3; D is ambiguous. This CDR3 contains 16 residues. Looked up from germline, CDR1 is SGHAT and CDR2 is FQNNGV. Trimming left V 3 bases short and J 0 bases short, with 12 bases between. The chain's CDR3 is CASSLRALSSGNTIYF. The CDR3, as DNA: TGTGCCAGCAGCTTGAGGGCGCTCAGCTCTGGAAACACCATATATTTT.

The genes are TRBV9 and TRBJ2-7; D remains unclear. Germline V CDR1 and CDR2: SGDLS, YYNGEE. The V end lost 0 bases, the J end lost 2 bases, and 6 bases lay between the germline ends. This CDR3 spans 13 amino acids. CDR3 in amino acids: CASSVGRTYEQYF. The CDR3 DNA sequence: TGTGCCAGCAGCGTAGGGCGGACCTACGAGCAGTACTTC.

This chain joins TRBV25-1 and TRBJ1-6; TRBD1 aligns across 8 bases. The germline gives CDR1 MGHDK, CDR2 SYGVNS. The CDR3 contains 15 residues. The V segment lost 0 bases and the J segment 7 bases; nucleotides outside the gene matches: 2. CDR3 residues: CASSEYRGLNSPLHF. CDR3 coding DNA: TGTGCCAGCAGTGAATACAGGGGGCTAAATTCACCCCTCCACTTT. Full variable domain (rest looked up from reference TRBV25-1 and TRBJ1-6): EADIYQTPRYLVIGTGKKITLECSQTMGHDKMYWYQQDPGMELHLIHYSYGVNSTEKGDLSSESTVSRIRTEHFPLTLESARPSHTSQYLCASSEYRGLNSPLHFGNGTRLTVT.

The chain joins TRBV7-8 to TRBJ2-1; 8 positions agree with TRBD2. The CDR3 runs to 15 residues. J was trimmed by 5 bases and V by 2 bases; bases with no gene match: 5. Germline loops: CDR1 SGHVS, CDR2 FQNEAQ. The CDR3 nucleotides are TGTGCCAGCAGCTTAAGGGGACTAGAAAACAATGAGCAGTTCTTC. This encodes CASSLRGLENNEQFF.

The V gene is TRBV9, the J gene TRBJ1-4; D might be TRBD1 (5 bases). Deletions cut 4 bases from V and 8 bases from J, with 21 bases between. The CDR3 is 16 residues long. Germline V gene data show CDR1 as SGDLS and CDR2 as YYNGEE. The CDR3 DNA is TGTGCCAGCAGCTCCAGTCAGGGAACCGGACGGGAAAAACTGTTTTTT. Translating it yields CASSSSQGTGREKLFF.

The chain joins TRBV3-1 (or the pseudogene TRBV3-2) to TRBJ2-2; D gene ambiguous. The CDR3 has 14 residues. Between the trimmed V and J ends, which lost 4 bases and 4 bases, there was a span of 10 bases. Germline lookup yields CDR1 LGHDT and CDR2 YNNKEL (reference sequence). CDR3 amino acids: CASSPKPLTGELFF. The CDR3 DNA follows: TGTGCCAGCAGCCCCAAGCCGCTCACCGGGGAGCTGTTTTTT.

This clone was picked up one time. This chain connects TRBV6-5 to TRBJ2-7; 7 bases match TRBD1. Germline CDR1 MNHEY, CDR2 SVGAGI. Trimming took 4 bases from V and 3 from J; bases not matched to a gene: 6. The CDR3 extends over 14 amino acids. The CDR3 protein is CASSLDRKGYEQYF. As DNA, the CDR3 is TGTGCCAGCAGTTTGGACAGGAAGGGCTACGAGCAGTACTTC.

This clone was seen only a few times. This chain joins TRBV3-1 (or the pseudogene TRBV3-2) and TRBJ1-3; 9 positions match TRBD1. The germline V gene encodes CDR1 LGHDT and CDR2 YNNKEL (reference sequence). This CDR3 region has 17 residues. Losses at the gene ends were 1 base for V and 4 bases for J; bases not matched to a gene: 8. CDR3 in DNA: TGTGCCAGCAGCCAAGGGGGACAGGGAAAATTGGGAAACACCATATATTTT. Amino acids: CASSQGGQGKLGNTIYF.

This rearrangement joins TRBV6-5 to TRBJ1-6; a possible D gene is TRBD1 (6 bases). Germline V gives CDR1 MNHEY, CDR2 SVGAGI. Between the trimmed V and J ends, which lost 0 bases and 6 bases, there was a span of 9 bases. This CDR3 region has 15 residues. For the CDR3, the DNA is TGTGCCAGCAGTTACTCAGAGGGGGTTAATTCACCCCTCCACTTT. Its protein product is CASSYSEGVNSPLHF.

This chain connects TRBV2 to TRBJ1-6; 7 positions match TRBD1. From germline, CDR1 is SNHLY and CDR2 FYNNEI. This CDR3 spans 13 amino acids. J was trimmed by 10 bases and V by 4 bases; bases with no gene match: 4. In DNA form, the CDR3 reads TGTGCCAGCAGTGGACAGGGAAACTCACCCCTCCACTTT. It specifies CASSGQGNSPLHF.

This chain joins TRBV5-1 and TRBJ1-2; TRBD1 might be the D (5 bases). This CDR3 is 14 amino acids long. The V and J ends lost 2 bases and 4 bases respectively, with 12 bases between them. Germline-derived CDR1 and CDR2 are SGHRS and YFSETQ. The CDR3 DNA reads TGCGCCAGCAGCTTATCTCAGGGTGGCTATGGCTACACCTTC. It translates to CASSLSQGGYGYTF.